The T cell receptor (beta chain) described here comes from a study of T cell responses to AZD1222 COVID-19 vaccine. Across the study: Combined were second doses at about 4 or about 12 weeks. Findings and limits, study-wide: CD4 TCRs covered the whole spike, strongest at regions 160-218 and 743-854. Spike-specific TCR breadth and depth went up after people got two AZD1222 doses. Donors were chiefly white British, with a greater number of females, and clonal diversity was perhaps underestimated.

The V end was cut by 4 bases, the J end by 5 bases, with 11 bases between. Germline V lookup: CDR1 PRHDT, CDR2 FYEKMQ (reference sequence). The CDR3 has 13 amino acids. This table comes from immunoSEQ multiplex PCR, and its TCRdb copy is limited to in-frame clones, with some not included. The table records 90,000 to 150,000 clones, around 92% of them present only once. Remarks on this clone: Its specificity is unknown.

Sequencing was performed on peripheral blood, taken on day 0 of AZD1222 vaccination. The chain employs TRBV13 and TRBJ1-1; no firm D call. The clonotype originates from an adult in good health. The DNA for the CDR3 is TGTGCCAGCAGCTATGACCGCAGGACTGAAGCTTTCTTT. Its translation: CASSYDRRTEAFF.